This T cell receptor (beta chain) was obtained from a study of blood T cell repertoires in COVID-19. Study in general: Material from acute and convalescent COVID-19 was sourced from the United States, Italy and Spain.

In the authors' workflow: Reference gene primers were amplified, and this amplification served to estimate nucleated cell counts. Profiled with immunoSEQ multiplex PCR; TCRdb holds only in-frame clones, not every one. V, J and clone size are those of that table, while D and trimming were read from the DNA. The sample holds 40,000 to 50,000 clones; around nine tenths are singletons and the top ten take 0.3% to 0.5%. From germline, CDR1 is SEHNR and CDR2 FQNEAQ (reference sequence). The CDR3 consists of 13 residues. Trimming removed 5 bases from V and 0 bases from J, with 8 bases in between. This clonotype originated in a human donor in a cohort sampled during active COVID-19. The specimen was peripheral blood. The rearrangement links TRBV7-9 to TRBJ2-7, with a tentative D call TRBD1 (5 bases). The CDR3 here is CASSRQNSYEQYF. As DNA, the CDR3 is TGTGCCAGCAGCCGACAGAACTCCTACGAGCAGTACTTC.